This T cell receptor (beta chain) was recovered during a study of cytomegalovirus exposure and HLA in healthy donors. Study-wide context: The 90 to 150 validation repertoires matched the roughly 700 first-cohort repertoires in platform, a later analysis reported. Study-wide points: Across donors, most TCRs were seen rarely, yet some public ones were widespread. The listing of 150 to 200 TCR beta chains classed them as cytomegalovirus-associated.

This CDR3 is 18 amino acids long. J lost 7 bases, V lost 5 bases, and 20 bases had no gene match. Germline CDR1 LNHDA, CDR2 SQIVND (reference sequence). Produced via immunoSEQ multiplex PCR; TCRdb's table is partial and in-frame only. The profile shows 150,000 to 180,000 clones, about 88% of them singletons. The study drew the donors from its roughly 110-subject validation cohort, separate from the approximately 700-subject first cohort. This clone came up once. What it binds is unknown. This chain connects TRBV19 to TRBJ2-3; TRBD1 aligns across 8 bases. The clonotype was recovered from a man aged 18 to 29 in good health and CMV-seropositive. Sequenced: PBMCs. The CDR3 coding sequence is TGTGCCAGTAGTCCCTGGACAGGGTCTGTGCCTCGGTCGAATACGCAGTATTTT. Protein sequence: CASSPWTGSVPRSNTQYF.